This section outlines one TCR beta chain sequence together with its context. RNA transcripts were the template for amplifying TCR beta CDR3 regions. Carried out on the TCR CDR3, a first-round RT-PCR used the HTBI primer set. MiXCR, run by TCRdb on the multiplex PCR reads, gives a single entry per CDR3 protein. Among 400,000 to 600,000 distinct CDR3 sequences, about 15% were seen once, and the ten largest hold over 25%. This specimen belongs to a study of T cells in Graves' hyperthyroidism and ophthalmopathy. The CDR3 is 14 residues long. Germline V CDR1 and CDR2: SGHRS, YFSETQ. The sequenced sample was blood. The chain couples TRBV5-1 to TRBJ2-7; TRBD2 aligns across 11 bases. The J call may be wrong; the DNA end is better matched by TRBJ2-1. The TCR originated in a woman in her 30s with Graves' ophthalmopathy. CDR3 amino acids: CASSSTSGTYEQFF. As DNA, the CDR3 is TGCGCCAGCAGCTCGACTAGCGGGACCTACGAGCAGTTCTTC.